This paragraph covers one T cell receptor (beta chain) sequence. What it binds is not known. The source of the sample is a study of Tregs in tolerant kidney transplant recipients. The V segment lost 8 bases and the J segment 7 bases; nucleotides outside the gene matches: 8. The CDR3 is 13 amino acids. Germline assignment: CDR1 SNHLY and CDR2 FYNNEI. CD4+CD25+CD127- Tregs, CD4+CD25- non-Tregs, CD4 and CD8 cells were sorted. Here immunoSEQ multiplex PCR was the method, and the copy in TCRdb shows in-frame clones only, minus some. The data show tens of thousands of clones, with 91% seen just once and less than 0.75% held by the top ten. Study results and limitations: This study did not directly address biological reproducibility.

The source of this sequence is a human donor in good health. This chain joins TRBV2 and TRBJ1-1; 9 bases match TRBD1. The sequencing input was Tregs from blood. CDR3 nucleotide sequence: TGTGCCAGCTCGGGACAGGGAATTGGTGAAGCTTTCTTT. Encoded protein: CASSGQGIGEAFF.